The rows below give T cell receptor beta chains drawn from one sample of a study of blood T cells in healthy people across ages. TCRdb used MiXCR to reprocess the 5' RACE reads, holding one entry per CDR3 protein. The sample holds approximately 1.5 million distinct CDR3 sequences, under 55% seen once. The sequenced sample was blood. The receptor source for this set is a woman aged 18-29 years in good health. Both conserved end residues are part of each CDR3. The D gene is left open where the match is weak. Rows may omit the clone size; those that give it use once, few, many or a size class.

j_call clone_size d_call v_call cdr3_nt cdr3_aa
TRBJ1-2 few - TRBV2 TGTGCCAGCAGTCTTACAGGGAATGATGGCTACACCTTC CASSLTGNDGYTF
TRBJ2-7 few - TRBV5-1 TGCGCCAGCAGCTTTATGACAGACACCTACGAGCAGTACTTC CASSFMTDTYEQYF
TRBJ2-1 - TRBD2 TRBV7-2 TGTGCCAGCAGCTCGGACTCCTTAGCGGGATCCGTCCACAATGAGCAGTTCTTC CASSSDSLAGSVHNEQFF
TRBJ1-4 once TRBD1 TRBV15 TGTGCCACCAGCAGATTAGGACGGACAGGGGGTGAAAAACTGTTTTTT CATSRLGRTGGEKLFF
TRBJ1-2 once - TRBV27 TGTGCCAGCAGTCCCCTTAACATCAACTATGGCTACACCTTC CASSPLNINYGYTF
TRBJ1-1 few - TRBV29-1 TGCAGCGTTGGGACGGTTGGCACTGAAGCTTTCTTT CSVGTVGTEAFF
TRBJ2-7 - - TRBV4-3 TGCGCCAGCAGCCCCCTCTCCTCGCCCTACGAGCAGTACTTC CASSPLSSPYEQYF
TRBJ1-1 once - TRBV9 TGTGCCAGCAGCGTAGCCCCCGACTGGAACACTGAAGCTTTCTTT CASSVAPDWNTEAFF
TRBJ2-7 - TRBD2 TRBV6-2/TRBV6-3 TGTGCCAGCATTAGCGGGGGGCCCGACTCGAGCTCCTACGAGCAGTACTTC CASISGGPDSSSYEQYF
TRBJ2-7 many TRBD1 TRBV10-3 TGTGCCACCGAGGACAGGACTGACGAGCAGTACTTC CATEDRTDEQYF
TRBJ2-3 once TRBD2 TRBV11-2 TGTGCCAGCAGCCATCAGTCTAGCGGGGGAGGGACAGATACGCAGTATTTT CASSHQSSGGGTDTQYF
TRBJ2-5 few - TRBV5-1 TGCGCCAGCAGCGCACTGACAGGAAACCAAGAGACCCAGTACTTC CASSALTGNQETQYF
TRBJ2-5 - - TRBV4-1 TGCGCCAGCAGCCAAGGGGGACGGGAAGAGACCCAGTACTTC CASSQGGREETQYF
TRBJ2-1 - - TRBV10-3 TGTGCCATCAGTGAGTCTGCTGCGAGCTCCTACAATGAGCAGTTCTTC CAISESAASSYNEQFF
TRBJ1-1 few - TRBV20-1 TGCAGTGCTATGGACACAGTGAACACTGAAGCTTTCTTT CSAMDTVNTEAFF
TRBJ1-1 - - TRBV6-5 TGTGCCAGCAGAATCCGTGGGGGTATGAACACTGAAGCTTTCTTT CASRIRGGMNTEAFF
TRBJ2-3 - TRBD1 TRBV5-1 TGCGCCAGCAGCACCCCGACAGGGGATGGCACAGATACGCAGTATTTT CASSTPTGDGTDTQYF
TRBJ1-1 - - TRBV27 TGTGCCAGCAAGTCCTTGGACAGAAGAATCCCTTTCTTT CASKSLDRRIPFF
TRBJ2-1 - TRBD2 TRBV5-1 TGCGCCAGCAGCTTGTCGGCTAGCGGGAGTGACCAGTTCTTC CASSLSASGSDQFF
TRBJ2-1 - - TRBV11-2 TGTGCCAGCAGCCCCCCGTCTGTTAAGCAGTTCTTC CASSPPSVKQFF
TRBJ1-5 - TRBD1 TRBV28 TGTGCCAGCAGGTTCCGAAGAGTGGGACAGGGTGTTCGCAATCAGCCCCAGCATTTT CASRFRRVGQGVRNQPQHF
TRBJ2-1 - TRBD2 TRBV4-3 TGCGCCAGCAGCCACGATTGGACTAGCGGGAGCACGGAGACCCAGTTCTTC CASSHDWTSGSTETQFF
TRBJ2-5 - TRBD2 TRBV6-2/TRBV6-3 TGTGCCAGCAGTTACGCGGGGACTAGCGTGGAGACCCAGTACTTC CASSYAGTSVETQYF
TRBJ1-2 - - TRBV5-1 TGCGCCAGCAGCACCTCTCGGGGCTACACCTTC CASSTSRGYTF
TRBJ2-1 - - TRBV4-1 TGCGCCAGCAGCCAACCAACCCAGGACATGTACAATGAGCAGTTCTTC CASSQPTQDMYNEQFF
TRBJ2-1 - TRBD2 TRBV6-5 TGTGCCAGCAGGGGAGCGGGAGGGCCGGGTAATGAGCAGTTCTTC CASRGAGGPGNEQFF
TRBJ2-3 few - TRBV2 TGTGCCAGCAGTGACCAGGGCCCCACAGATACGCAGTATTTT CASSDQGPTDTQYF
TRBJ2-1 few TRBD2 TRBV7-2 TGTGCCAGCAGCTTAGTAGGCGGGGGGGCCACTGAGCAGTTCTTC CASSLVGGGATEQFF
TRBJ2-7 few - TRBV6-2/TRBV6-3 TGTGCCAGCAGTTACCAGACAGTACTTACCTACGAGCAGTACTTC CASSYQTVLTYEQYF
TRBJ2-1 once TRBD2 TRBV20-1 TGCAGTGCTAGAGGCGGGGGGGAGGCAGACTACAATGAGCAGTTCTTC CSARGGGEADYNEQFF
TRBJ1-3 - - TRBV3-1 TGTGCCAGCAGCCGCCCAGGACTGATCTCTGGAAACACCATATATTTT CASSRPGLISGNTIYF
TRBJ2-1 few - TRBV20-1 TGCAGTGCTGTGCTTTCAGGGTGTCGGCTCGGTGAGCAGTTCTTC CSAVLSGCRLGEQFF
TRBJ1-4 - - TRBV6-1 TGTGCCAGCAGTGAAACTTTCAGGGCGGCTAATGAAAAACTGTTTTTT CASSETFRAANEKLFF
TRBJ2-7 once TRBD2 TRBV27 TGTGCCAGCAGTTTATTCGGGGGGACTAGCTCCTACGAGCAGTACTTC CASSLFGGTSSYEQYF
TRBJ2-1 few TRBD2 TRBV20-1 TGCAGTGCTAGTTTCCAGCGGGGGGGCACCTACAATGAGCAGTTCTTC CSASFQRGGTYNEQFF
TRBJ2-3 - - TRBV12-3/TRBV12-4 TGTGCCAGCGGACTCAGGAGGGCCGGGGTAGATACGCAGTATTTT CASGLRRAGVDTQYF
TRBJ2-1 - - TRBV19 TGTGCCAGTAGTCCTACATCGGAGAGCTCCTACAATGAGCAGTTCTTC CASSPTSESSYNEQFF
TRBJ2-3 - - TRBV28 TGTGCCAGCAGTTGGGGGGTTAGCGATGCCCCCACAGATACGCAGTATTTT CASSWGVSDAPTDTQYF
TRBJ2-1 - - TRBV4-2 TGTGCCAGCAGCCAAGATGGGACCCAGTTCTTC CASSQDGTQFF
TRBJ1-2 - - TRBV2 TGTGCCAGCAGCGCCGCCCGGGGCGATGGCTACACCTTC CASSAARGDGYTF
TRBJ1-1 - TRBD1 TRBV12-3/TRBV12-4 TGTGCCAGCAGTTTTCTACAGGGGGATGAAGCTTTCTTT CASSFLQGDEAFF
TRBJ1-2 - - TRBV6-5 TGTGCCAGTAGCACCACAGGGCCTGGGGGCTATGGCTACACCTTC CASSTTGPGGYGYTF
TRBJ2-1 - TRBD2 TRBV20-1 TGCAGTGCTGAGACTAGCGGGGGGGACTCCTACAATGAGCAGTTCTTC CSAETSGGDSYNEQFF
TRBJ2-7 - - TRBV2 TGTGCCAGCAGAGACCCGACTAGAAATGAGCAGTACTTC CASRDPTRNEQYF